Shown below are 5 T cell receptor beta chains from a single sample sequenced in a study of T cells in Graves' hyperthyroidism and ophthalmopathy. Template material for amplifying TCR beta CDR3 regions consisted of RNA transcripts. The TCR CDR3 first-round RT-PCR relied on the HTBI primer set. MiXCR, applied by TCRdb to the multiplex PCR reads, yields one record per CDR3 protein. This table has about 700,000 distinct CDR3 sequences, 13% to 15% appearing once. Sequencing was carried out using blood. The receptors originated from a woman aged 18 to 35 with Graves' hyperthyroidism.

This clonotype was seen a few times. This chain joins TRBV5-1 and TRBJ2-5; 8 bases are shared with TRBD1. This CDR3 has 14 amino acids. V lost 1 base and J lost 8; bases outside the gene matches: 7. CDR1 is SGHRS and CDR2 is YFSETQ in the germline V gene. The CDR3 DNA is TGCGCCAGCAGCTTGTTACAGGGGGTCCTCACCCAGTACTTC. Translation gives CASSLLQGVLTQYF.

The sample holds many counts of this clonotype. The rearrangement links TRBV29-1 to TRBJ1-1; 8 positions match TRBD1. CDR3 length: 13 residues. V gave up 7 bases and J gave up 3 bases; unmatched junction bases: 7. The V gene's germline CDR1 is SQVTM and CDR2 ANQGSEA. The CDR3 sequence is CSAGHRGYTEAFF. The CDR3 nucleotides are TGCAGCGCCGGACACAGGGGGTACACTGAAGCTTTCTTT.

This clonotype has only a few counts. The chain carries TRBV5-6 and TRBJ2-7; a weak D match, TRBD2 (5 bases). Germline assignment: CDR1 SGHDT and CDR2 YYEEEE. V was trimmed by 3 bases and J by 2 bases, leaving 21 bases between them. This CDR3 is 17 amino acids long. The CDR3 DNA reads as TGTGCCAGCAGCTCGAGACTTGACGGACTGTTTGCCTACGAGCAGTACTTC. Translated, it gives CASSSRLDGLFAYEQYF.

The chain joins TRBV5-1 to TRBJ2-1; 9 bases are a match to TRBD1. Germline V gives CDR1 SGHRS, CDR2 YFSETQ. J was trimmed by 0 bases and V by 2 bases; bases with no gene match: 12. This CDR3 comprises 19 residues. Here the CDR3 reads CASSLSGQGGRSSYNEQFF. The CDR3 DNA follows: TGCGCCAGCAGCTTATCGGGACAGGGAGGTCGGAGCTCCTACAATGAGCAGTTCTTC.

On this clonotype itself: This clone may be a read error of a much larger clone one base away. The CDR3 does not close with the conserved phenylalanine or tryptophan, likely indicating a read error. The chain combines TRBV20-1 with TRBJ2-1; 12 bases map to TRBD2. Germline V gene lookup returns CDR1 DFQATT and CDR2 SNEGSKA (reference sequence). This CDR3 is built from 16 residues. After removal of 1 base from V and 3 bases from J, the junction contained 4 bases not matched to a gene. The CDR3, as DNA: TGCAGTGCTAGAGTTCCTAGCGGGAGGGACTACAATGAGCAGTTCCTC. Residues: CSARVPSGRDYNEQFL.